The 12 T cell receptor beta chains reported below all come from one sample, sequenced in a study of T cells in Graves' hyperthyroidism and ophthalmopathy. Amplification yielded TCR beta CDR3 regions, with RNA transcripts as the source. During a first-round RT-PCR of the TCR CDR3, the HTBI primer set was used. TCRdb processed the multiplex PCR reads anew with MiXCR; each CDR3 protein has one entry. The data hold 210,000 or so distinct CDR3 sequences, with over 15% observed a single time. Sequences were obtained from blood. These receptors came from a middle-aged man with Graves' hyperthyroidism.

J is TRBJ1-2 and V is TRBV7-2; D is possibly TRBD1 (6 bases). The CDR3 has 13 residues. V was pared by 5 bases and J by 8 bases, with 15 bases between. Germline V gene sequence: CDR1 SGHTA, CDR2 FQGNSA. The chain's CDR3 is CASSVGGGKGYTF. The DNA for the CDR3 is TGTGCCAGCAGCGTGGGCGGGGGCAAAGGCTACACCTTC.

This clonotype was detected many times. J is TRBJ2-4 and V is TRBV11-3; 9 bases map to TRBD2. V lost 2 bases to trimming and J lost 5 bases; unmatched junction nucleotides: 13. This CDR3 is built from 18 residues. Germline CDR1 is SGHNT and CDR2 is YENEEA. CDR3 sequence reads: CASSLRGRWREGENIQYF. CDR3 DNA: TGTGCCAGCAGCTTAAGAGGGAGATGGCGGGAGGGAGAAAACATTCAGTACTTC.

This clonotype was observed many times. This chain connects TRBV29-1 to TRBJ2-3, with TRBD2 matching 10 bases. CDR1 SQVTM and CDR2 ANQGSEA come from the germline V gene. V trimming: 1 base; J trimming: 0 bases; junction bases outside the gene matches: 10. CDR3 length: 18 amino acids. The CDR3 protein is CSVEAGRLAGVSTDTQYF. CDR3 bases: TGCAGCGTTGAAGCGGGGCGGCTAGCGGGGGTTAGCACAGATACGCAGTATTTT.

This clonotype was seen many times. V usage is TRBV2 and J usage is TRBJ1-1; D is uncertain. Germline V lookup: CDR1 SNHLY, CDR2 FYNNEI. CDR3 size: 10 residues. Trimming left V 4 bases short and J 8 bases short, with 5 bases between. CDR3 DNA sequence: TGTGCCAGCAGTGCCAGGGAAGCTTTCTTT. It specifies CASSAREAFF.

This clonotype was seen ten or more times. This chain connects TRBV20-1 to TRBJ2-3; 11 nucleotides align to TRBD2. The CDR3 has 14 residues. Unmatched junction bases numbered 6, after V lost 5 bases and J lost 5 bases. Germline V lookup: CDR1 DFQATT, CDR2 SNEGSKA (reference sequence). CDR3 sequence (DNA): TGCAGTGCTCTAGCGGGAGGTGCCCAAGATACGCAGTATTTT. Amino acid sequence: CSALAGGAQDTQYF.

In this sample, this clonotype turned up many times. The chain recombines TRBV2 with TRBJ2-7; 10 bases match TRBD1. The CDR3 extends over 15 amino acids. CDR1 is SNHLY and CDR2 is FYNNEI in the germline V gene. J was trimmed by 7 bases and V by 3 bases; bases with no gene match: 9. This chain's CDR3 is CASSDAGTGVREQYF. In DNA form, the CDR3 reads TGTGCCAGCAGTGATGCCGGGACAGGGGTGAGGGAGCAGTACTTC.

There are many counts of this clonotype. The gene calls are TRBV20-1 and TRBJ2-4; 9 bases are a match to TRBD1. Losses at the gene ends were 5 bases for V and 6 bases for J; bases not matched to a gene: 8. This CDR3 comprises 14 residues. The germline CDR1 and CDR2 sequences are DFQATT and SNEGSKA (reference sequence). CDR3 coding DNA: TGCAGTGCTCCCCATTCGGACAGGGGAAACATTCAGTACTTC. Its protein product is CSAPHSDRGNIQYF.

This clonotype was counted ten times or more. The V call is TRBV27, the J call TRBJ1-1, with D perhaps TRBD1 (5 bases). V lost 0 bases and J 0 bases, leaving 8 bases between the germline ends. Germline V gene lookup returns CDR1 MNHEY and CDR2 SMNVEV (reference sequence). CDR3 length equals 15 residues. CDR3 DNA sequence: TGTGCCAGCAGTTTATCCGGACACCTGAACACTGAAGCTTTCTTT. Its translation: CASSLSGHLNTEAFF.

This clonotype was observed a few times. This chain connects TRBV7-3 to TRBJ2-4; D unclear. Trimming removed 1 base at V and 5 bases at J, with 12 bases between. CDR3 length: 15 amino acids. Germline V lookup: CDR1 SGHTA, CDR2 FQGTGA. The CDR3 reads CASSLRAGTENIQYF. The CDR3 DNA reads TGTGCCAGCAGCTTAAGGGCCGGAACGGAAAACATTCAGTACTTC. The full variable domain, completed using reference TRBV7-3 and TRBJ2-4, is GAGVSQTPSNKVTEKGKYVELRCDPISGHTALYWYRQSLGQGPEFLIYFQGTGAADDSGLPNDRFFAVRPEGSVSTLKIQRTERGDSAVYLCASSLRAGTENIQYFGAGTRLSVL.

This clonotype was counted between two and nine times. The CDR3 spells CASSVSGNTIYF. CDR3 DNA: TGTGCCAGCAGTGTCTCTGGAAACACCATATATTTT. This chain joins TRBV9 and TRBJ1-3; D not resolved. CDR3 length: 12 amino acids. CDR1 is SGDLS and CDR2 is YYNGEE in the germline V gene. Trimming cost V 5 bases and J 0 bases, with 3 bases left between them.

This clonotype was seen at least ten times. The chain recombines TRBV11-3 with TRBJ2-7; the match to TRBD1 covers 11 bases. Germline-derived CDR1 and CDR2 are SGHNT and YENEEA. J was trimmed by 6 bases and V by 0 bases; bases with no gene match: 4. The CDR3 covers 15 residues. CDR3 loop: CASSLEGTGGFEQYF. CDR3 sequence (DNA): TGTGCCAGCAGCTTAGAAGGGACAGGGGGGTTCGAGCAGTACTTC.

The chain is built from TRBV2 and TRBJ2-5, with 10 positions matching TRBD2. Germline V gene lookup returns CDR1 SNHLY and CDR2 FYNNEI. Germline trimming cut 4 bases from V and 5 bases from J; bases unmatched to any gene: 7. The CDR3 runs to 15 residues. In DNA form, the CDR3 reads TGTGCCAGCAGTGTACTAGCGGGGTTCGGGGAGACCCAGTACTTC. Protein product: CASSVLAGFGETQYF.